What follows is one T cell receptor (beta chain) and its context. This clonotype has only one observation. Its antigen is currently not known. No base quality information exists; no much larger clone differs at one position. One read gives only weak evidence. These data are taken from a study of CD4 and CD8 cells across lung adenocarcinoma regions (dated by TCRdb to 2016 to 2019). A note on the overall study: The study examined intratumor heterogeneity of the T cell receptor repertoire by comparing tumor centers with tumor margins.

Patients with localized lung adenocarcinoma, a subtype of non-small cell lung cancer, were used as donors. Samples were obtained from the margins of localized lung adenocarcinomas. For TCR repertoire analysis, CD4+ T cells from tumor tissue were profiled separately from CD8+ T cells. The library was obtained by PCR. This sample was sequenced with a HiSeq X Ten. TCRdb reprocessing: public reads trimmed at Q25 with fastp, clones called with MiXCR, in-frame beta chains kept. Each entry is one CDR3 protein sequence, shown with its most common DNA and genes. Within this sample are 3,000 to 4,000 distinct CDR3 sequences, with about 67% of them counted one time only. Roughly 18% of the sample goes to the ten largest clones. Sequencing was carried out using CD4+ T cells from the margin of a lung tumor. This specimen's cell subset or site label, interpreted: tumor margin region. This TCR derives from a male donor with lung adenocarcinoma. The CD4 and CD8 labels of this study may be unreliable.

The CDR3 amino acid sequence is: CASSSTLGGLRSTEAFF. Here is the DNA: TGTGCCAGCAGTTCCACCCTTGGGGGGCTTAGGAGCACTGAAGCTTTCTTT. The V gene is TRBV27 and the J gene is TRBJ1-1; TRBD1 is a possible D gene, resting on 6 matching bases. The germline ends are 22 bases apart after V is trimmed by 4 bases and J by 4 bases. CDR1 is given as MNHEY and CDR2 as SMNVEV, both from the germline V gene (reference sequence). There are 17 amino acids in the CDR3, from cysteine to phenylalanine inclusive. Only the CDR3 DNA is retained, 51 bases long and in frame from the first base.